This T cell receptor (beta chain) comes out of a study of cytomegalovirus exposure and HLA in healthy donors. Of note for this clone: The antigen is unknown.

The CDR3 length is 15 residues. From germline, CDR1 is MGHDK and CDR2 SYGVNS. The V end was cut by 3 bases, the J end by 0 bases, with 11 bases between. The PCR used 60 Vbeta and 13 Jbeta primers. Some clones are missing from TCRdb's copy, which holds only in-frame ones; the method was immunoSEQ multiplex PCR. The data show about 200,000 clones, 81% seen once. Study conclusions and caveats: A later analysis showed TCR association rates differing by HLA locus, peaking at DRB1 and lowest at HLA-C.

V usage is TRBV25-1 and J usage is TRBJ2-5; D perhaps matches TRBD2 (5 bases). Sequenced input: PBMCs. The sequence came from a man in his forties or fifties in good health and CMV-seropositive. CDR3 residues: CASSDQRAHQETQYF. In DNA, the CDR3 is TGTGCCAGCAGTGACCAGAGGGCACACCAAGAGACCCAGTACTTC.